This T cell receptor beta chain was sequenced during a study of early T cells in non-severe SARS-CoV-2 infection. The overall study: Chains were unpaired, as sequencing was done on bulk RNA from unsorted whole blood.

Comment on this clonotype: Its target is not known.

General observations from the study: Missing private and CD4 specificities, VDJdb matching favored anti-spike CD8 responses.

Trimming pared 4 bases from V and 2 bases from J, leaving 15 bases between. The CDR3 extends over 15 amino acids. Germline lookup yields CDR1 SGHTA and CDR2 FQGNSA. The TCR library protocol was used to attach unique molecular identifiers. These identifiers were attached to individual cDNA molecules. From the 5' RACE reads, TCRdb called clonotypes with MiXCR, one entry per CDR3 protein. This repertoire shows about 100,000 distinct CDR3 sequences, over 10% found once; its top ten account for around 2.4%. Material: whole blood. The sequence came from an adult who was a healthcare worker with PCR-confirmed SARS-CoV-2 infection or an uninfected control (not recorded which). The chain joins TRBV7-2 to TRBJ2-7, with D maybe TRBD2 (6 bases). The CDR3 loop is CASSSLGTYTYEQYF. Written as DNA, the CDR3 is TGTGCCAGCAGCTCGTTAGGGACTTACACCTACGAGCAGTACTTC.